This T cell receptor beta chain was profiled in a study of T cell responses to AZD1222 COVID-19 vaccine. Germline assignment: CDR1 SGHTA and CDR2 FQGTGA. The CDR3 spans 13 residues. With 5 bases removed from V and 5 bases from J, the gap between germline ends came to 12 bases. The method was immunoSEQ multiplex PCR; TCRdb's version includes in-frame clones alone and lacks a portion of them. The table has about 210,000 clones, about 94% seen once. A remark on this clone: Its matching antigen is unknown.

Study-level results: Within unmutated variant regions lay the reported targets of nearly half of spike-specific TCRs.

Sample: peripheral blood, taken 28 days after the second dose of the MenACWY control vaccine. The receptor's source is an adult who received the MenACWY meningococcal vaccine as a control. The chain is built from TRBV7-3 and TRBJ2-5; D possibly matches TRBD1 or TRBD2 (5 bases each). CDR3 nucleotides: TGTGCCAGCAGCCTCGGGACCCAGGAGACCCAGTACTTC. This codes for CASSLGTQETQYF.